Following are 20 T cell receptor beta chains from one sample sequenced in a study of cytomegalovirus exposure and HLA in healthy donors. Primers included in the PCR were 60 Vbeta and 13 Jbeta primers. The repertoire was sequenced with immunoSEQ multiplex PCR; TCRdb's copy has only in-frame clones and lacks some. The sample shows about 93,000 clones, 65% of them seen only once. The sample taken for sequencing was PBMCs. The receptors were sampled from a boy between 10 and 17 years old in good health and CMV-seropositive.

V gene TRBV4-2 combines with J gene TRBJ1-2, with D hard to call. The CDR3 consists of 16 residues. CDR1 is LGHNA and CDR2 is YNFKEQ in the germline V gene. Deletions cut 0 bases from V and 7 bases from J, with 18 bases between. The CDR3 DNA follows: TGTGCCAGCAGCCAAGATCTACATTTGGGAGTGAGTGGCTACACCTTC. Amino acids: CASSQDLHLGVSGYTF.

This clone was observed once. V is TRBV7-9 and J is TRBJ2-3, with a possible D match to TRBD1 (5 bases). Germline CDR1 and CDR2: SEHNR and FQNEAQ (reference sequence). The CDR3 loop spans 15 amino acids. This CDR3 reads CASALARASTDTQYF. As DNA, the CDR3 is TGTGCATCCGCCTTGGCCAGGGCTAGCACAGATACGCAGTATTTT.

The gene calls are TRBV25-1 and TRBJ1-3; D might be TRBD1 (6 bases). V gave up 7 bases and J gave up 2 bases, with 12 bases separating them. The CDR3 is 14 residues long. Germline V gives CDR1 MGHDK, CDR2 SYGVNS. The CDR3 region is CASTPTGPGNTIYF. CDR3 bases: TGTGCCAGCACCCCAACAGGGCCTGGAAACACCATATATTTT.

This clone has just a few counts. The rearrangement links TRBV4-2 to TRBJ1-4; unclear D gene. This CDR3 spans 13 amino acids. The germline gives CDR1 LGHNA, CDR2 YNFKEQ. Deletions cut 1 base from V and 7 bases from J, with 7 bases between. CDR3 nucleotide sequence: TGTGCCAGCAGCCAAGTATCGGGTGAAAAACTGTTTTTT. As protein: CASSQVSGEKLFF.

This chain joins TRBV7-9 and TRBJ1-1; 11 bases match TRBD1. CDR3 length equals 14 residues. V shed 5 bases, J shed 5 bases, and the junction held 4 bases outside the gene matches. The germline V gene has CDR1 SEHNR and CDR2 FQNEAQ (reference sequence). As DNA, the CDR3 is TGTGCCAGCAGCCTTGGACAGGGGGCTACTGAAGCTTTCTTT. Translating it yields CASSLGQGATEAFF. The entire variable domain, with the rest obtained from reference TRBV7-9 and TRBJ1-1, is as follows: DTGVSQNPRHKITKRGQNVTFRCDPISEHNRLYWYRQTLGQGPEFLTYFQNEAQLEKSRLLSDRFSAERPKGSFSTLEIQRTEQGDSAMYLCASSLGQGATEAFFGQGTRLTVV.

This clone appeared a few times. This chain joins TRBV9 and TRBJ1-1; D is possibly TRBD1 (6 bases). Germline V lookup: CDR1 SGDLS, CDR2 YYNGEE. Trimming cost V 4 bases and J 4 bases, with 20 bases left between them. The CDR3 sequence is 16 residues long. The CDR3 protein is CASSPGAGAAFTEAFF. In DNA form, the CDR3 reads TGTGCCAGCAGCCCCGGAGCAGGGGCGGCGTTCACTGAAGCTTTCTTT.

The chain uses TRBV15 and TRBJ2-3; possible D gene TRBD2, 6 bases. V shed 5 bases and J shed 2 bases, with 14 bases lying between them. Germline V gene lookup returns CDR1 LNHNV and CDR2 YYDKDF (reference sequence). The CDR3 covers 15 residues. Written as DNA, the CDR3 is TGTGCCACCAGCGCGACGGGGGACGTCACAGATACGCAGTATTTT. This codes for CATSATGDVTDTQYF.

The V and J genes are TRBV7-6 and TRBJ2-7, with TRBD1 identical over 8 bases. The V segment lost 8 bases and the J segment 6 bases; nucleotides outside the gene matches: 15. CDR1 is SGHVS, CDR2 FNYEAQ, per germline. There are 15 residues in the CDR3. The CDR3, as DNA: TGTGCCAGCGGCCCCCGCGGACAGGGTCTGGGCGAGCAGTACTTC. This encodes CASGPRGQGLGEQYF.

CDR3 nucleotides: TGTGCCAGCAGTTTACTGGGAGGGCCCTCCCAGTATTTT. The encoded protein is CASSLLGGPSQYF. This chain uses TRBV27 with TRBJ2-3, with 7 bases aligning to TRBD2. CDR1 and CDR2 (germline): MNHEY, SMNVEV (reference sequence). The CDR3 spans 13 residues. V shed 2 bases, J shed 12 bases, and the junction held 8 bases outside the gene matches.

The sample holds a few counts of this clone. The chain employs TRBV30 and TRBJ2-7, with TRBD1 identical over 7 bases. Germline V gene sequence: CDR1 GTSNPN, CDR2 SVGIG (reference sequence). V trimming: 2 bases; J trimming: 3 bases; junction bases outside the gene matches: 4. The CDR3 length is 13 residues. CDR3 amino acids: CAWSRRGNYEQYF. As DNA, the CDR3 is TGTGCCTGGAGTCGCAGGGGGAACTACGAGCAGTACTTC. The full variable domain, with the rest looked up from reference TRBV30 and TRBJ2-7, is SQTIHQWPATLVQPVGSPLSLECTVEGTSNPNLYWYRQAAGRGLQLLFYSVGIGQISSEVPQNLSASRPQDRQFILSSKKLLLSDSGFYLCAWSRRGNYEQYFGPGTRLTVT.

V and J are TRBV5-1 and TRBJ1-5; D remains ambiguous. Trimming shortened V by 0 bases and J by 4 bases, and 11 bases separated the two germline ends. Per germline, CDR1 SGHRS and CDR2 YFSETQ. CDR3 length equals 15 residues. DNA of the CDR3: TGCGCCAGCAGCTTGGAGGCGGGCGGAAATCAGCCCCAGCATTTT. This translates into CASSLEAGGNQPQHF.

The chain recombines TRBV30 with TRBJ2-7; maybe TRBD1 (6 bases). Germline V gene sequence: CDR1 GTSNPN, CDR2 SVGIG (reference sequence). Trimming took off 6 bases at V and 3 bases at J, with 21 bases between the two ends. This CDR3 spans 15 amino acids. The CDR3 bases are TGTGCCTGCCCAACCACGGGACAAGGGGACTACGAGCAGTACTTC. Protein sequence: CACPTTGQGDYEQYF. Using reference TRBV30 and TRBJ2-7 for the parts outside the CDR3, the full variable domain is SQTIHQWPATLVQPVGSPLSLECTVEGTSNPNLYWYRQAAGRGLQLLFYSVGIGQISSEVPQNLSASRPQDRQFILSSKKLLLSDSGFYLCACPTTGQGDYEQYFGPGTRLTVT.

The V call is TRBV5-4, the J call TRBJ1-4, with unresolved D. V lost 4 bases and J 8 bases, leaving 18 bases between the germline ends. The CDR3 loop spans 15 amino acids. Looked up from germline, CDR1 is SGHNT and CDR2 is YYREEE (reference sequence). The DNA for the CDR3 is TGTGCCAGCAGCCCGGGGATCGCGGGAATGGAAAAACTGTTTTTT. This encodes CASSPGIAGMEKLFF.

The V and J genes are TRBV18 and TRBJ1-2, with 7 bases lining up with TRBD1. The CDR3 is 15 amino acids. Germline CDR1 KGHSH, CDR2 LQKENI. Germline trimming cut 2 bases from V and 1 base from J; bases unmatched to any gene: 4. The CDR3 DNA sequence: TGTGCCAGCTCACCATGGACAGGCCATAACTATGGCTACACCTTC. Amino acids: CASSPWTGHNYGYTF.

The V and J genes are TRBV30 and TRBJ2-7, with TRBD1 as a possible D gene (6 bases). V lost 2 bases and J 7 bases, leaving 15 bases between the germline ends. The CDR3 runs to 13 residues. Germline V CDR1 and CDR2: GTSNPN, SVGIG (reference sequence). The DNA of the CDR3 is TGTGCCTGGAGTTCTTCCAGGGACAATGAGCAGTACTTC. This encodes CAWSSSRDNEQYF.

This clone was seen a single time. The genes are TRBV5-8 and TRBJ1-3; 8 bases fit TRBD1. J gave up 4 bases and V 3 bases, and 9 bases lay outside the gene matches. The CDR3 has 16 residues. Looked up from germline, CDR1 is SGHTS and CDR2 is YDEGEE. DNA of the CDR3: TGTGCCAGCAGCTCGATGACAGGGGTATTCGGAAACACCATATATTTT. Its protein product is CASSSMTGVFGNTIYF.

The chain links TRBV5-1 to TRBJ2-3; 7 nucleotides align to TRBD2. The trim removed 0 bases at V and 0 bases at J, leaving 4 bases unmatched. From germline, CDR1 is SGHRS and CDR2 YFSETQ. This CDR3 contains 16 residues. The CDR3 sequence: CASSLDAGASTDTQYF. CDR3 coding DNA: TGCGCCAGCAGCTTGGATGCGGGAGCGAGCACAGATACGCAGTATTTT.

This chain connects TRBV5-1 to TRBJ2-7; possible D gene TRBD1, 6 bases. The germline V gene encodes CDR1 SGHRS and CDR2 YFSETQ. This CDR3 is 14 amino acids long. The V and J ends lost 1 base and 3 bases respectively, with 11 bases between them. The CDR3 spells CASSLTGQLYEQYF. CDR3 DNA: TGCGCCAGCAGCTTGACAGGGCAGCTCTACGAGCAGTACTTC.

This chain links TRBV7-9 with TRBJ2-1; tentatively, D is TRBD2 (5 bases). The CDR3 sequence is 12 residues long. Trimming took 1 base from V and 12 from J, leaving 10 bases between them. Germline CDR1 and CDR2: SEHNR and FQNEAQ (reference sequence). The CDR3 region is CASSLGGYWQFF. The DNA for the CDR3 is TGTGCCAGCAGCTTAGGCGGGTATTGGCAGTTCTTC.

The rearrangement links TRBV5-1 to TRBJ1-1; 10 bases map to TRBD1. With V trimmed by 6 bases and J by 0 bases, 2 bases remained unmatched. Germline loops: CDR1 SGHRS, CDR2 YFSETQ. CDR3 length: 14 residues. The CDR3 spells CASNGQGVNTEAFF. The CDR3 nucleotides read TGCGCCAGCAACGGACAGGGGGTGAACACTGAAGCTTTCTTT.